This T cell receptor beta chain was identified in a study of blood T cell repertoires in COVID-19. Study-level background: Sites in the United States, Italy and Spain provided acute and convalescent COVID-19 samples. From T cells, B-cell-depleted T cells, or PBMCs came the material, which was cDNA or gDNA.

The V and J ends lost 1 base and 1 base respectively, with 7 bases between them. Germline-derived CDR1 and CDR2 are LGHNT and FRNRAP. The CDR3 totals 14 residues. In the original analysis: By means of reference gene primer amplification, nucleated cell counts were estimated. Sequencing used immunoSEQ multiplex PCR; TCRdb keeps in-frame clones, though not all of them. V and J calls and clone size come straight from that table; D and trimming were deduced from the DNA. The repertoire holds 650,000 to 800,000 clones, with just under 90% as singletons. This TCR derives from a woman aged 18-35 years with acute or convalescent COVID-19. Sequenced: peripheral blood. The chain recombines TRBV12-5 with TRBJ1-1; D not resolved. CDR3 region: CASGLGQRNTEAFF. For the CDR3, the DNA is TGTGCTAGTGGTTTGGGGCAAAGGAACACTGAAGCTTTCTTT. The whole variable domain, filled in from reference TRBV12-5 and TRBJ1-1, reads DARVTQTPRHKVTEMGQEVTMRCQPILGHNTVFWYRQTMMQGLELLAYFRNRAPLDDSGMPKDRFSAEMPDATLATLKIQPSEPRDSAVYFCASGLGQRNTEAFFGQGTRLTVV.